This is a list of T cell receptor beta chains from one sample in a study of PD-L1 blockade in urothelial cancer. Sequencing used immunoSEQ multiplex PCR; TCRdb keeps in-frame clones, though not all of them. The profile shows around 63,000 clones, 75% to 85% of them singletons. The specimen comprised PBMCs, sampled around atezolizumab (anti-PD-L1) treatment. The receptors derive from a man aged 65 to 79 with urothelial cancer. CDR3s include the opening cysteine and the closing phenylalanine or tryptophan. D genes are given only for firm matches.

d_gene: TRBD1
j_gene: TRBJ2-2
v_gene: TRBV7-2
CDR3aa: CASSPGGSANTGELFF
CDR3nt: TGTGCCAGCAGCCCAGGGGGTAGCGCCAACACCGGGGAGCTGTTTTTT

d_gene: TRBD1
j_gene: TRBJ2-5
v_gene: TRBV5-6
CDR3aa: CASSYLTGSMETQYF
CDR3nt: TGTGCCAGCAGCTATTTGACAGGGTCAATGGAGACCCAGTACTTC

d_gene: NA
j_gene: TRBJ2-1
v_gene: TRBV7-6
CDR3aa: CASSSPAGKTYNEQFF
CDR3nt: TGTGCCAGCAGCTCTCCGGCGGGAAAGACCTACAATGAGCAGTTCTTC

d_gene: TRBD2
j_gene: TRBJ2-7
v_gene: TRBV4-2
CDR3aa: CASSQDEKAGGLSYEQYF
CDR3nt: TGTGCCAGCAGCCAAGATGAGAAAGCGGGAGGGCTATCCTACGAGCAGTACTTC

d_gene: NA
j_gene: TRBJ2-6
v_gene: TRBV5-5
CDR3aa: CASSTGSVSAGANVLTF
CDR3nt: TGTGCCAGCAGCACGGGGTCGGTGAGTGCTGGGGCCAACGTCCTGACTTTC

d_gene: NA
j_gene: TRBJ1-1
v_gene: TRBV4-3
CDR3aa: CASSIRQENTEAFF
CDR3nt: TGCGCCAGCAGCATCCGACAGGAGAACACTGAAGCTTTCTTT

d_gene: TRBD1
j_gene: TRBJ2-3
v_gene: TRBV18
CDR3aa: CASSALPGQGATDTQYF
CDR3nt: TGTGCCAGCTCAGCCTTACCGGGACAGGGGGCTACAGATACGCAGTATTTT

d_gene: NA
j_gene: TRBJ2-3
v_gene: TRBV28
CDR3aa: CASSSRDTQYF
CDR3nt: TGTGCCAGCAGTTCCCGAGATACGCAGTATTTT

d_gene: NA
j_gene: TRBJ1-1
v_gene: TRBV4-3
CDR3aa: CASSQEGGNTEAFF
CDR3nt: TGCGCCAGCAGCCAAGAGGGGGGAAACACTGAAGCTTTCTTT

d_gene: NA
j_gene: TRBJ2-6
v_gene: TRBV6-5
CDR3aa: CASRDRQGGANVLTF
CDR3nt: TGTGCCAGCAGAGACAGGCAAGGTGGGGCCAACGTCCTGACTTTC

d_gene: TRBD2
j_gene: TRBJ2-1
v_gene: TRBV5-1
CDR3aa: CASSSYLAGVNNEQFF
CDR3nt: TGCGCCAGCAGTAGCTATCTAGCGGGAGTTAACAATGAGCAGTTCTTC

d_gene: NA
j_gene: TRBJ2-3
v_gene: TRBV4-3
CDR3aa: CASSEAGSHHTQYF
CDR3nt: TGCGCCAGCAGCGAGGCGGGTAGCCACCATACGCAGTATTTT

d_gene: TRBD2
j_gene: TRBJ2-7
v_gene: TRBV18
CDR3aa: CASSPSIGTNYEQYF
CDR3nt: TGTGCCAGCTCACCATCCATCGGGACTAACTACGAGCAGTACTTC

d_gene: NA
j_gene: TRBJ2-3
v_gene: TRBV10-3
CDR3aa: CAISEFRETDTQYF
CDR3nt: TGTGCCATCAGTGAATTTCGTGAGACAGATACGCAGTATTTT

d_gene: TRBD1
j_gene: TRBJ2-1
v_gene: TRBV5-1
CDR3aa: CASSGGQGNSYNEQFF
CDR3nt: TGCGCCAGCAGCGGGGGACAGGGAAACTCCTACAATGAGCAGTTCTTC

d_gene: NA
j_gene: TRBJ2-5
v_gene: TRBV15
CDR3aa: CATRLGGGPEETQYF
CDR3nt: TGTGCCACCCGCCTCGGAGGAGGGCCCGAAGAGACCCAGTACTTC

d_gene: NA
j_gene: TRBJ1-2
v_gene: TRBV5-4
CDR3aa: CASSPQVSNYGYTF
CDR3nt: TGTGCCAGCAGCCCACAGGTATCAAACTATGGCTACACCTTC

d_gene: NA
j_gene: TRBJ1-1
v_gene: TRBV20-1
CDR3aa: CSARGGPEAFF
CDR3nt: TGCAGTGCTAGAGGGGGCCCCGAAGCTTTCTTT

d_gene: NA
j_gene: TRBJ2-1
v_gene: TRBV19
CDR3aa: CASSIPGGYNEQFF
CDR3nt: TGTGCCAGTAGTATTCCCGGCGGCTACAATGAGCAGTTCTTC

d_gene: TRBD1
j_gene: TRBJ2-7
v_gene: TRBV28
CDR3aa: CASSPGGHEQYF
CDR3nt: TGTGCCAGCAGTCCAGGGGGCCACGAGCAGTACTTC

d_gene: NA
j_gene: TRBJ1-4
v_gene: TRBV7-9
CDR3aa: CASSPGTHLEKLFF
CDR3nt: TGTGCCAGCAGTCCTGGGACACACTTAGAAAAACTGTTTTTT

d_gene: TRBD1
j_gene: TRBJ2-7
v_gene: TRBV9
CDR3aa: CASSPGTVQYEQYF
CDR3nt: TGTGCCAGCTCCCCTGGGACAGTCCAATACGAGCAGTACTTC

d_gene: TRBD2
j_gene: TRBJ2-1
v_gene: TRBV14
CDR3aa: CASSPFPLAGASEQFF
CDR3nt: TGTGCCAGCAGCCCCTTCCCCCTAGCGGGAGCTTCTGAGCAGTTCTTC

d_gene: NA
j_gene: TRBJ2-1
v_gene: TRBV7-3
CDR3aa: CASSSIPGEAEQFF
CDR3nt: TGTGCCAGCAGCTCTATTCCGGGGGAAGCTGAGCAGTTCTTC